This passage covers 5 T cell receptor beta chains from one sample sequenced in a study of blood T cell repertoires in COVID-19. Method: immunoSEQ multiplex PCR; TCRdb's copy keeps in-frame clones and lacks some. The sample yields fewer than 300,000 clones, about 80% seen once. Sequenced input: peripheral blood. The receptors derive from a woman of 80 years or more with acute or convalescent COVID-19.

The chain is built from TRBV5-1 and TRBJ1-2; 7 bases line up with TRBD1. CDR1 and CDR2 (germline): SGHRS, YFSETQ. Trimming at V came to 3 bases and at J to 5 bases, leaving 4 bases not matched to a gene. This CDR3 contains 13 residues. CDR3 amino acids: CASSWGQKYGYTF. The CDR3 DNA follows: TGCGCCAGCAGCTGGGGACAGAAATATGGCTACACCTTC.

The chain carries TRBV12-5 and TRBJ1-5; D might be TRBD1 (6 bases). V was pared by 5 bases and J by 4 bases, with 9 bases between. The CDR3 totals 13 residues. In germline, CDR1 is LGHNT, CDR2 FRNRAP. The CDR3 DNA reads as TGTGCTAGTGGTCTGACAGGTAATCAGCCCCAGCATTTT. Residues: CASGLTGNQPQHF.

This clone occurred once. V usage is TRBV7-2 and J usage is TRBJ2-5, with 9 nucleotides matching TRBD2. Per germline, CDR1 SGHTA and CDR2 FQGNSA. After removal of 4 bases from V and 6 bases from J, the junction contained 3 bases not matched to a gene. The CDR3 covers 13 residues. The CDR3 here is CASSSGLAQTQYF. For the CDR3, the DNA is TGTGCCAGCAGCTCTGGACTAGCGCAGACCCAGTACTTC.

V usage is TRBV30 and J usage is TRBJ2-7, with TRBD2 identical over 13 bases. CDR3 length: 17 amino acids. V was pared by 6 bases and J by 4 bases, with 15 bases of the junction left unmatched. Germline V gene lookup returns CDR1 GTSNPN and CDR2 SVGIG (reference sequence). CDR3 sequence: CACPKSGTSGTVYEQYF. In DNA form, the CDR3 reads TGTGCCTGTCCTAAAAGCGGGACTAGCGGGACTGTTTACGAGCAGTACTTC.

The genes are TRBV15 and TRBJ1-5; D not certain. The V end lost 3 bases, the J end lost 4 bases, and 10 bases lay between the germline ends. The germline CDR1 and CDR2 sequences are LNHNV and YYDKDF (reference sequence). The CDR3 totals 14 residues. CDR3: CATSSGSSNQPQHF. For the CDR3, the DNA is TGTGCCACCAGCAGTGGGTCTAGTAATCAGCCCCAGCATTTT.